This T cell receptor beta chain was captured by sequencing in a study of cytomegalovirus exposure and HLA in healthy donors. Study findings and constraints: Later analysis found that TCR beta chains associated with HLA were more clonally expanded than other, equally common chains.

The CDR3 is made up of 15 amino acids. Germline assignment: CDR1 SEHNR and CDR2 FQNEAQ (reference sequence). The PCR ran on 60 Vbeta and 13 Jbeta primers. Repertoires were generated with immunoSEQ multiplex PCR, while TCRdb's copy carries only in-frame clones and drops some. Here the sample spans more than 150,000 clones, 65% to 85% being singletons. As regards this clone: Its antigen is currently unknown. One end of the junction does not line up with germline, which may come from a read error.

The gene calls are TRBV7-9 and TRBJ2-1; TRBD2 agrees at 10 bases. The sequence derives from a woman aged 30 to 39 in good health and CMV-seropositive. Input material: PBMCs. The CDR3: CSSSSSGGAYNEQFF. Written as DNA, the CDR3 is TGTTCCAGCAGCTCTAGCGGGGGCGCCTACAATGAGCAGTTCTTC.